The sequence of this T cell receptor (beta chain) was determined in a study of blood T cell repertoires in COVID-19. Overall study: Whether acute or convalescent, the COVID-19 samples came from the United States, Italy and Spain. PBMCs, B-cell-depleted T cells, or T cells were the source of the cDNA or gDNA that made up the material.

Methods used by the authors: For nucleated cells, counts were estimated from reference gene primer amplification. Here immunoSEQ multiplex PCR was the method, and the copy in TCRdb shows in-frame clones only, minus some. From that table come the V and J calls and clone size; the DNA was used to work out D and trimming. Counted here are 310,000 or so clones, 91% occurring once; the ten biggest clones make up over 2%. Seattle researchers signed up patients amid active infection and tracked them longitudinally. V was cut by 0 bases and J by 9 bases, with 14 bases left in between. This CDR3 comprises 14 residues. Looked up from germline, CDR1 is MGHRA and CDR2 is YSYEKL.

The TCR was taken from a woman aged 25 to 45 with COVID-19, enrolled during active disease. The V call is TRBV4-1, the J call TRBJ1-2; the D is unclear. Sample: peripheral blood. CDR3 residues: CASSQDRVSRSYTF. The DNA for the CDR3 is TGCGCCAGCAGCCAAGATCGGGTGTCTCGGAGCTACACCTTC.